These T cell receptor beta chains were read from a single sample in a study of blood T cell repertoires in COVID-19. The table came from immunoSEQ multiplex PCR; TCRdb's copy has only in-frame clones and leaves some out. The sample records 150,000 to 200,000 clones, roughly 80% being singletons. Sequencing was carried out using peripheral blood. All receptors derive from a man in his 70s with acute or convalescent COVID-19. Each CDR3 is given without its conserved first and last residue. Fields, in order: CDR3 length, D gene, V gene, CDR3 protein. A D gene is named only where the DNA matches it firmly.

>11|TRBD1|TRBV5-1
ASFEQGAHEQY
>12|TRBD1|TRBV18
ASSPGDRSTEAF
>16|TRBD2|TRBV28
ASSTTTSGRGGTDTQY
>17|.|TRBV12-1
ASSPEIGTGRPVEEKLF
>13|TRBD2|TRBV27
ASRGLAINTGELF
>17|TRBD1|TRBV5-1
ASSYEDRSGSSYNSPLH
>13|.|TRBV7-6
ASSLGLREDTEAF
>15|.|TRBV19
ASSIDLGLRGGNTIY
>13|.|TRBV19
ASRVNRDFDQPQH
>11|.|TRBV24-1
ATSEEKDQPQH
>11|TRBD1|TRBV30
AWSGQGGYGYT
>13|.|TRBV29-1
SVGTRGDLRGGYT
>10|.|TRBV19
ASRDGGRPQH
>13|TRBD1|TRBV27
ASSPIGQGTYEQY
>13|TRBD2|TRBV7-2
ASSWGLAGGGEQF
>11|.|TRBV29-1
SGLQGANYGYT
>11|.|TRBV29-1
SVEDRFGGEQF
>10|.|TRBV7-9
ASSGGQKQAF
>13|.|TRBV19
ASIPGSPSNYGYT
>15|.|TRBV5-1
ASSLIPGVSSYNEQF
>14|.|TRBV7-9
ASSLSTEFGGNGYT
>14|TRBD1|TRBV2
ASSESIQGVLAEAF
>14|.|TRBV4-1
ASSQEWSTTGNTIY
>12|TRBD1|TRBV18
ASSPPGQGSGYT
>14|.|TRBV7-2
ASSFGGRPPYNEQF
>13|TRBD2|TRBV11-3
ASSLASAGGDEQF
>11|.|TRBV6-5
ASTQGLNTEAF
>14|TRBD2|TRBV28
ASSFKTSGYQETQY
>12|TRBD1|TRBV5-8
ASSFGTVHEKLF
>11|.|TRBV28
ASSFSSNQPQH
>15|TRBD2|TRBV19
ASSIRYRGGPKNIQY
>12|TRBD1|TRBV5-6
ASSWGQLNEKLF